This T cell receptor beta chain was retrieved from a study of shared clonotypes between healthy human individuals. Across the whole study: Per-donor plates numbered three CD4 naive, three CD4 memory, two CD8 naive and one CD8 memory. General observations from the study: Among donors, sharing of clonotypes was expected to be affected by sequencing depth. Rarefaction gave evidence that sorted-subset sequencing remained incomplete despite large depth.

CDR1 is MDHEN and CDR2 is SYDVKM in the germline V gene. Trimming removed 9 bases from V and 5 bases from J, with 19 bases in between. This CDR3 spans 14 amino acids. The method was immunoSEQ multiplex PCR; TCRdb's version includes in-frame clones alone and lacks a portion of them. The sample consists of roughly 1,600,000 clones, approximately 98.5% of them appearing once. Details on this clone: No antigen is known for it.

A CD45RA+ naive subset and a CD45RA-negative memory subset were split from CD4+ cells. This chain joins TRBV28 and TRBJ1-1; maybe TRBD1 (5 bases). Sequencing input: naive CD4+ T cells sorted from blood. Subset: CD45RA+ positively selected. This receptor was obtained from a man aged 25-45 years in good health. The CDR3 loop reads CASTYSGGRTEAFF. CDR3 sequence (DNA): TGTGCCAGTACCTACTCGGGGGGACGGACTGAAGCTTTCTTT.